The entry that follows covers one TCR beta chain sequence. The CDR3 totals 15 residues. Per the germline V gene, CDR1 is MGHRA and CDR2 is YSYEKL. Trimming cost V 1 base and J 4 bases; bases outside gene matches: 4. Clones were sequenced by immunoSEQ multiplex PCR, and TCRdb holds only the in-frame ones, with some missing. The sample comprises about 20,000 clones, 80% to 90% of which are singletons, and roughly 14% rests with the top ten. Tuberculin skin test and IGRA determined adolescents' latent tuberculosis status at entry. The entry originates in a study of T cells in tuberculosis. Study in general: IGRA-negative adolescents, IGRA-positive adolescents with latent tuberculosis and adults with active tuberculosis formed this South African cohort.

The chain uses TRBV4-1 and TRBJ2-3; 8 bases align to TRBD2. Sequenced material: PBMCs. This sequence was found in a donor aged 10-29 years with latent tuberculosis or without tuberculosis infection. CDR3 sequence reads: CASSQGAGVPDTQYF. In DNA form, the CDR3 reads TGCGCCAGCAGCCAAGGAGCGGGGGTCCCAGATACGCAGTATTTT.